This T cell receptor beta chain stems from a study of monozygotic twins with inflammatory bowel disease. Every single donor had a roughly 2.3 ml blood sample drawn. Germline V lookup: CDR1 LGHDT, CDR2 YNNKEL (reference sequence). The CDR3 extends over 14 amino acids. TCRdb re-called the 5' RACE reads and gives one entry per CDR3 protein, without DNA. In total, the table holds fewer than 450,000 distinct CDR3 sequences. The origin of this receptor is a human donor with ulcerative colitis or Crohn's disease, or a healthy co-twin of an affected twin (not recorded which). Sequenced sample: blood. The chain links TRBV3-1 to TRBJ1-6; lacking DNA, the TRBD1 call made by TCRdb goes unchecked. Here the CDR3 reads CASSQGGTGQPLHF.